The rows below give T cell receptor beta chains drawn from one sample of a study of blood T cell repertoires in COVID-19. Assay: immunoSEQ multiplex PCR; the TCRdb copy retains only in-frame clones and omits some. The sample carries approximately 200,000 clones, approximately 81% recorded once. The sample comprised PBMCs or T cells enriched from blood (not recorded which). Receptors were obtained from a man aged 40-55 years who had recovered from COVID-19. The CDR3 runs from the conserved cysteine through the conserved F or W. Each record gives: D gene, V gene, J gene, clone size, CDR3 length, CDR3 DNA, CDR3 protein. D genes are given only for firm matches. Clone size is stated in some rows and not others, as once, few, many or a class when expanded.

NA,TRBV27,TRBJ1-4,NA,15,TGTGCCAGCAGTGGCATGGGGATCCCGGGGGAAAAACTGTTTTTT,CASSGMGIPGEKLFF
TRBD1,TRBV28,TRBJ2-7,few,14,TGTGCCAGCAGTTCCAGGACAGGAGTTTACGAGCAGTACTTC,CASSSRTGVYEQYF
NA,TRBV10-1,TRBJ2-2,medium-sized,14,TGCGCCAGCAGTGGAGGAGGGGACACCGGGGAGCTGTTTTTT,CASSGGGDTGELFF
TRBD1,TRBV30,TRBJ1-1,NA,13,TGTGCCTACAACAGGGGGCCCGGAACTGAAGCTTTCTTT,CAYNRGPGTEAFF
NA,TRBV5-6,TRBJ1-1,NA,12,TGTGCCAGCAGCGCCACAGAACCTGAAGCTTTCTTT,CASSATEPEAFF
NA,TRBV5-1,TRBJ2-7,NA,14,TGCGCCAGCACCCTCTCCCCTACAGGGTACGAGCAGTACTTC,CASTLSPTGYEQYF
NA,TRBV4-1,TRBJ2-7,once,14,TGCGCCAGCAGCCATTTAGGACAAGCCTACGAGCAGTACTTC,CASSHLGQAYEQYF
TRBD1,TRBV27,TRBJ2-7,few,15,TGTGCCAGCAGTTTGGCCGGGACAGGGTACTACGAGCAGTACTTC,CASSLAGTGYYEQYF
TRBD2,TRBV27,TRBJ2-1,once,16,TGTGCCAGCAGTCTAGCGACTAGCGGGAGTTTCAATGAGCAGTTCTTC,CASSLATSGSFNEQFF
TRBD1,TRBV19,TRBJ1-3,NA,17,TGTGCCAGTACATGGACAGGCCGCTCATTTTCTGGAAACACCATATATTTT,CASTWTGRSFSGNTIYF
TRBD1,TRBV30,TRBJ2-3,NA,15,TGTGCCTGGAGTGTACACGGCAGGGGGCCAGATACGCAGTATTTT,CAWSVHGRGPDTQYF
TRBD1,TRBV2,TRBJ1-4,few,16,TGTGCCAGCAGTGTGGACAGGGGGGTATATAATGAAAAACTGTTTTTT,CASSVDRGVYNEKLFF
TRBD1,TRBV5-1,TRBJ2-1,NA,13,TGCGCCAGCAGCATCGACAGGGACGGGGAGCAGTTCTTC,CASSIDRDGEQFF
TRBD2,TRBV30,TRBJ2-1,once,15,TGTGCCTGGAGTGTGCCTAGCGGGATGTACAATGAGCAGTTCTTC,CAWSVPSGMYNEQFF
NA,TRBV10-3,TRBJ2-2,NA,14,TGTGCCATCAGTGGAGCAGGGAAGACCGGGGAGCTGTTTTTT,CAISGAGKTGELFF
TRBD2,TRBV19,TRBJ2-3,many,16,TGTGCCAGTAGTATTCCAGCGGGAGAAGGCACAGATACGCAGTATTTT,CASSIPAGEGTDTQYF
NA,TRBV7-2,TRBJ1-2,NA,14,TGTGCCAGCAGCTTAGCGCGGCGCTTAGGTGGCTACACCTTC,CASSLARRLGGYTF
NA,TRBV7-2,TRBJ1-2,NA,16,TGTGCCAGCAGCTTAAATAGCGGGGGGAGGTCCTATGGCTACACCTTC,CASSLNSGGRSYGYTF
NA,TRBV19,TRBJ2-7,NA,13,TGTGCCAGTAGCCCTGTGCTAGTGGGCGAGCAGTACTTC,CASSPVLVGEQYF
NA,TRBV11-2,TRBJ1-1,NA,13,TGTGCCAGCAGCTCGTCACTGAACGCTGAAGCTTTCTTT,CASSSSLNAEAFF
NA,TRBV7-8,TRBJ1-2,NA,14,TGTGCCAGCAGCTTAGTCCCAGGGGTCGGTGGCTACACCTTC,CASSLVPGVGGYTF
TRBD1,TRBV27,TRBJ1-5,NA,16,TGTGCCAGCAGTTTAGGACAGGGAGGGAACAATCAGCCCCAGCATTTT,CASSLGQGGNNQPQHF
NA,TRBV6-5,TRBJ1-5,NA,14,TGTGCCAGCGGTATAGGTCGGGATCTTCAGCCCCAGCATTTT,CASGIGRDLQPQHF
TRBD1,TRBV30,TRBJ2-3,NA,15,TGTGCCTGGAGTGTCGAGACAGGGGTCACAGATACGCAGTATTTT,CAWSVETGVTDTQYF
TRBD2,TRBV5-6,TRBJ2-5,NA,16,TGTGCCAGCAGCCGCTGGCTGGGACTAGACCAAGAGACCCAGTACTTC,CASSRWLGLDQETQYF
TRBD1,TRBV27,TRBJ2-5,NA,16,TGTGCCAGCAGCGAAGTTACAGGGGGCTTAGATGAGACCCAGTACTTC,CASSEVTGGLDETQYF
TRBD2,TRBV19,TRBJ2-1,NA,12,TGTGCCAGTAGTGGACTAGTGAATGAGCAGTTCTTC,CASSGLVNEQFF
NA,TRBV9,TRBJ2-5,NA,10,TGTGCCAGCGGAGAGGAGACCCAGTACTTC,CASGEETQYF
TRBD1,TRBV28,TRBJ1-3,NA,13,TGTGCCAGCGACAGGGGAGTGGGAAACACCATATATTTT,CASDRGVGNTIYF
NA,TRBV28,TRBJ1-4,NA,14,TGTGCCTCAGGCCTCCTCTTTGGTAATGAAAAACTGTTTTTT,CASGLLFGNEKLFF
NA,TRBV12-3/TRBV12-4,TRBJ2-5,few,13,TGTGCCAGCAGTTTACCAGGGCGAGAGACCCAGTACTTC,CASSLPGRETQYF
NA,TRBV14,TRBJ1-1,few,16,TGTGCCAGCAGCCCACGGGGAGATACAATGAACACTGAAGCTTTCTTT,CASSPRGDTMNTEAFF
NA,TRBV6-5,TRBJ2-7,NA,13,TGTGCCAGCTCAAGGACTACCAGCTACGAGCAGTACTTC,CASSRTTSYEQYF
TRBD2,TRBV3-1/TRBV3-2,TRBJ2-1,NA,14,TGTGCCAGCACTACTAGCGGGAGGACTAATGAGCAGTTCTTC,CASTTSGRTNEQFF
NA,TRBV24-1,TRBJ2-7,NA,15,TGTGCCACCAGTGATTTTAGTACAGGGATCTACGAGCAGTACTTC,CATSDFSTGIYEQYF
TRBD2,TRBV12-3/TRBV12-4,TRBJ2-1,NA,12,TGTGCCAGCAGTTCGGGAGGCAATGAGCAGTTCTTC,CASSSGGNEQFF
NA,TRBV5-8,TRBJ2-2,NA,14,TGTGCCAGCAACAGGGAATTGAACACCGGGGAGCTGTTTTTT,CASNRELNTGELFF
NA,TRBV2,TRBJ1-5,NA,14,TGTGCCAGCAGTTGGGCCTATAGCAATCAGCCCCAGCATTTT,CASSWAYSNQPQHF
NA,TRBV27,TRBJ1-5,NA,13,TGTGCCAGCAGTTCCAGGGGACATCAGCCCCAGCATTTT,CASSSRGHQPQHF
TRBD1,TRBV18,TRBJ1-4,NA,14,TGTGCCAGCTCACCGGGACAGCAGAATGAAAAACTGTTTTTT,CASSPGQQNEKLFF
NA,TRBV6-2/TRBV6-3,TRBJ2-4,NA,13,TGTGCCAGCAGTGGGGGCGCCAAAAACATTCAGTACTTC,CASSGGAKNIQYF
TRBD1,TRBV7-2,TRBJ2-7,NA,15,TGTGCCAGCAGCCAATCCGGGACAGGGGGACGGGAGCAGTACTTC,CASSQSGTGGREQYF
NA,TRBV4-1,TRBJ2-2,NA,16,TGCGCCAGCAGCCCCTTCTCGTCAGAGAACACCGGGGAGCTGTTTTTT,CASSPFSSENTGELFF